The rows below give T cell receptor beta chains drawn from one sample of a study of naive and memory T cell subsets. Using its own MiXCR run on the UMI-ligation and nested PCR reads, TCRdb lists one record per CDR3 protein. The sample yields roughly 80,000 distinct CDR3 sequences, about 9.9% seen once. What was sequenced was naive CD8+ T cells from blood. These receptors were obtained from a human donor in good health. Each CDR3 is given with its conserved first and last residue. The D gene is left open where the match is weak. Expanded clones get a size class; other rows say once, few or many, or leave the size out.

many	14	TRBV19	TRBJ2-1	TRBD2	TGTGCCAGTACGGCGGGAGTTGCCTACAATGAGCAGTTCTTC	CASTAGVAYNEQFF
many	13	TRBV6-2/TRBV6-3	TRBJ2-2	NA	TGTGCCAGCAGTTACCTGGGGACCGGGGAGCTGTTTTTT	CASSYLGTGELFF
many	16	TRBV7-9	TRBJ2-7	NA	TGTGCCAGCAGCTTCCTGTCAGGGGCCTTTCTCTACGAGCAGTACTTC	CASSFLSGAFLYEQYF
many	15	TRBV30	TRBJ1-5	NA	TGTGCCTGGAGTGTACCTGGGCACCCCCCTAGGCCCCAGCATTTT	CAWSVPGHPPRPQHF
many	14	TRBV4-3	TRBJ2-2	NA	TGCGCCAGCAGCCAATATACCCACACCGGGGAGCTGTTTTTT	CASSQYTHTGELFF
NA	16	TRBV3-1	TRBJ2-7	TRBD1	TGTGCCAGCAGCGGCCTACAGGGGGGAGACGTTTTCGAGCAGTACTTC	CASSGLQGGDVFEQYF
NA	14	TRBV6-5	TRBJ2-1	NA	TGTGCCAGCAGTACCCCCCTTGAGCGCAATGAGCAGTTCTTC	CASSTPLERNEQFF
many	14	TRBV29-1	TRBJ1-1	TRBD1	TGCAGCGCCACGACCAGGACAGGGGACACTGAAGCTTTCTTT	CSATTRTGDTEAFF
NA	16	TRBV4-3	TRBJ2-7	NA	TGCGCCAGCAGCCAGGAGCCGGGATCGGACTCCTACGAGCAGTACTTC	CASSQEPGSDSYEQYF
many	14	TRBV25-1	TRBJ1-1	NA	TGTGCCAGCAGTGAATATACTCTCAACACTGAAGCTTTCTTT	CASSEYTLNTEAFF
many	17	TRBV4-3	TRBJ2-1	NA	TGCGCCAGCAGCCAAGTTTTCGGGCGGGGCGGGGACAATGAGCAGTTCTTC	CASSQVFGRGGDNEQFF
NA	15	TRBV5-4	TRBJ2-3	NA	TGTGCCAGCATCGACCAGGGCGCTGGCACAGATACGCAGTATTTT	CASIDQGAGTDTQYF
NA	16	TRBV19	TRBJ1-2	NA	TGTGCCAGTAGCCCCTTTGGCTTTTGGGGGCCGGAAGGCGACACCTTC	CASSPFGFWGPEGDTF
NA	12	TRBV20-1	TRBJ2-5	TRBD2	TGCAGTGACGGGAGGGCCCGAGAGACCCAGTACTTC	CSDGRARETQYF
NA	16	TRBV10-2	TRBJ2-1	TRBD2	TGCGCCAGCAGTAGTGGACTAGCGGGACCCTCCGGTGAGCAGTTCTTC	CASSSGLAGPSGEQFF
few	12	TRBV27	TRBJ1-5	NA	TGTGCCAGCAGTCCCCGAGGATGGCCCCAGCATTTT	CASSPRGWPQHF
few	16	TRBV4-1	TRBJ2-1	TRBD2	TGCGCCAGCAGCCAAGATCCGGGACTAGCGGGGGGGGGGCGGTTCTTC	CASSQDPGLAGGGRFF
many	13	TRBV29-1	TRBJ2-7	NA	TGCAGCGTTGAGCAGGGGCAGGACTACGAGCAGTACTTC	CSVEQGQDYEQYF
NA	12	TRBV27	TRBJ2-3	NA	TGTGCCAGCAGAACCTTGGTAGATACGCAGTATTTT	CASRTLVDTQYF
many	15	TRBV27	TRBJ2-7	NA	TGTGCCAGCAGTCCGGGACGAGGGTCGTCCTACGAGCAGTACTTC	CASSPGRGSSYEQYF
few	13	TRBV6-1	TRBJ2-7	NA	TGTGCCAGCAGTGAATTTCCAGTCTCCGAGCAGTACTTC	CASSEFPVSEQYF
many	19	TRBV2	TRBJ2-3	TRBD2	TGTGCCAGCAGCTGGGGACTAGCGGGACCGACTTTAGCCACAGATACGCAGTATTTT	CASSWGLAGPTLATDTQYF
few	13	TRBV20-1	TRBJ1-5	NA	TGCAGTGCTAGGGTGGGGGGGAGTCAGCCCCAGCATTTT	CSARVGGSQPQHF
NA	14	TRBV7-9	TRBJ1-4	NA	TGTGCCAGCAGCTATCCAGGGGCGCGTGAAAAACTGTTTTTT	CASSYPGAREKLFF
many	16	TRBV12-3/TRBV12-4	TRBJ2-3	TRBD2	TGTGCCAGCAGAGACCGACTAGCGGCAAGCACAGATACGCAGTATTTT	CASRDRLAASTDTQYF
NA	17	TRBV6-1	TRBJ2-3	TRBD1	TGTGCCAGCAGTGAAGCAGGGACAGGCGAATGGACAGATACGCAGTATTTT	CASSEAGTGEWTDTQYF
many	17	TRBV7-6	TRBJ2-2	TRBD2	TGTGCCAGCAGCAAAGGCCTCCCAGCGGGAGGGGCCGGGGAGCTGTTTTTT	CASSKGLPAGGAGELFF
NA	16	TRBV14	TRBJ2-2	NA	TGTGCCAGCCCCCTCGGTCGCGCCGCGAACACCGGGGAGCTGTTTTTT	CASPLGRAANTGELFF
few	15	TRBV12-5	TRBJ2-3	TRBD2	TGTGCTAGTGGTGTACTAGCGGGAGGCCATCTTACGCAGTATTTT	CASGVLAGGHLTQYF
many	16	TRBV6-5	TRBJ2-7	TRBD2	TGTGCCAGCAGTTTAGCTAGCGGGAGGGTTGTCTACGAGCAGTACTTC	CASSLASGRVVYEQYF
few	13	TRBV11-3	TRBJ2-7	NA	TGTGCCAGCAGCTTAGTTGAGGGCTACGAGCAGTACTTC	CASSLVEGYEQYF
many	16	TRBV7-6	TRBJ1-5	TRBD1	TGTGCCAGCAGCCCCGGACAGGCCGGGAGCAATCAGCCCCAGCATTTT	CASSPGQAGSNQPQHF
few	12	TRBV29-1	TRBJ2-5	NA	TGCAGCGTTAGACACATCGAGGAGACCCAGTACTTC	CSVRHIEETQYF
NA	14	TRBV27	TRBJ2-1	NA	TGTGCCACTCAGGTACAGGGAGTCGGGGATGAGCAGTTCTTC	CATQVQGVGDEQFF
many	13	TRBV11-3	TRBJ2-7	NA	TGTGCCAGCAGCTTCGGGCAGACCTACGAGCAGTACTTC	CASSFGQTYEQYF
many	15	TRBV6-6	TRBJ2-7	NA	TGTGCCAGCAGTTACTCGACGGGCAGGGACCACGAGCAGTACTTC	CASSYSTGRDHEQYF
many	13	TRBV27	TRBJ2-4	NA	TGTGCCAGCAGTTCGGGACCTACTTGGGTTCAGTACTTC	CASSSGPTWVQYF
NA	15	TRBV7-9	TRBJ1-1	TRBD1	TGTGCCAGCAGCGTGGGACAGGGGGCGCGGACTGAAGCTTTCTTT	CASSVGQGARTEAFF
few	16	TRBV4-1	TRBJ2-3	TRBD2	TGCGCCAGCAGCCACCCTAGCGGGGGAGGGACAGATACGCAGTATTTT	CASSHPSGGGTDTQYF
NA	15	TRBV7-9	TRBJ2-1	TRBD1	TGTGCCAGCAGCTTAGGGGACAGGGTCTACAATGAGCAGTTCTTC	CASSLGDRVYNEQFF
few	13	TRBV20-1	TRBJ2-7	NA	TGCAGTGCTAGAGATGGTCTTTCCTACGAGCAGTACTTC	CSARDGLSYEQYF
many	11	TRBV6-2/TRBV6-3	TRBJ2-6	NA	TGTGCCGCTTCCGGGGCCAACGTCCTGACTTTC	CAASGANVLTF
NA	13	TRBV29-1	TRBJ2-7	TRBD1	TGCAGCGTTGGCTCTAACAGGGGCGGCGAGCAGTACTTC	CSVGSNRGGEQYF
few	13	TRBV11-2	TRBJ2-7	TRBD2	TGTGCCAGCAGCTCAACTAGCGTCTACGAGCAGTACTTC	CASSSTSVYEQYF
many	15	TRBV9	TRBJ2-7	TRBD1	TGTGCCAGCAGCGAGCGGACAGGGACAGCCTACGAGCAGTACTTC	CASSERTGTAYEQYF
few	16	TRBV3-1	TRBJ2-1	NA	TGTGCCAGCAGCCCACAGGAAAGCCTCCCTTACAATGAGCAGTTCTTC	CASSPQESLPYNEQFF
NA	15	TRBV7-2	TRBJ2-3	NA	TGTGCCAGCAGCTTAGAGTCGGAGCTGGGAGATACGCAGTATTTT	CASSLESELGDTQYF
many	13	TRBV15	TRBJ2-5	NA	TGTGCCACCAGCACACTAGCAGGGGAGACCCAGTACTTC	CATSTLAGETQYF
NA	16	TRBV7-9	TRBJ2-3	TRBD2	TGTGCCAGCAGCTTAACTAGCGGGAGAGGCGCAGATACGCAGTATTTT	CASSLTSGRGADTQYF
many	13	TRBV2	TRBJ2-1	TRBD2	TGTGCCAGCATTACCAGCGGGACGAATGAGCAGTTCTTC	CASITSGTNEQFF
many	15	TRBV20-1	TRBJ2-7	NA	TGCAGTGCTAGAGAGGGGCCCCAACCGATCTACGAGCAGTACTTC	CSAREGPQPIYEQYF
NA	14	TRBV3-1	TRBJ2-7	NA	TGTGCCAGCAGCCAAGATCGGCTGCACTACGAGCAGTACTTC	CASSQDRLHYEQYF
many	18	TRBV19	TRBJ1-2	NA	TGTGCCAGTAGTATAAGCCATGCGATGGCACAGAAGGTCGATGGCTACACCTTC	CASSISHAMAQKVDGYTF
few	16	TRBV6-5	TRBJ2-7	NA	TGTGCCAGCAGTTACCCGAGTGGGGACCCCGCCTACGAGCAGTACTTC	CASSYPSGDPAYEQYF
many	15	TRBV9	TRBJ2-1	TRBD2	TGTGCCAGCAGCGATAGCGGGACGTTATACAATGAGCAGTTCTTC	CASSDSGTLYNEQFF
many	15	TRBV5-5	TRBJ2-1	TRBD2	TGTGCCAGCAGTCTTTCGGCTAGCGGGAGTGATGAGCAGTTCTTC	CASSLSASGSDEQFF
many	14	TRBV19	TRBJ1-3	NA	TGTGCCAGTAGTTCCCGCCAGGCTGGAAACACCATATATTTT	CASSSRQAGNTIYF
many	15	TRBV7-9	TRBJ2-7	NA	TGTGCCAGCAGCCCCCGCGGCGGGGATAAGGACGAGCAGTACTTC	CASSPRGGDKDEQYF
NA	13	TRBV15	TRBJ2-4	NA	TGTGCCACCAGCAGAGGCAGGGATGGCATTCAGTACTTC	CATSRGRDGIQYF